A single sample gave rise to the 30 T cell receptor beta chains below, sequenced in a study of blood T cells in healthy people across ages. The second PCR ran about 6 to 11 cycles with a sample-barcoded 5' primer and J-beta primers. From the 5' RACE reads, TCRdb called clonotypes with MiXCR, one entry per CDR3 protein. The table has just under 900,000 distinct CDR3 sequences, more than 25% seen once. Material: blood. The source of these receptors is a woman of 80 years or more in good health.

This clonotype was seen more than once but under ten times. The V gene is TRBV27, the J gene TRBJ2-1; 8 nucleotides align to TRBD2. V gave up 6 bases and J gave up 4 bases; unmatched junction bases: 11. The CDR3 spans 16 residues. Germline V CDR1 and CDR2: MNHEY, SMNVEV (reference sequence). Here the CDR3 DNA reads TGTGCCAGCAGGAGGAGCGGGGGTGGAACGTACAATGAGCAGTTCTTC. Its translation is CASRRSGGGTYNEQFF.

Regarding this clonotype: This could be a read error, since a much larger clone is one nucleotide away. The chain employs TRBV6-6 and TRBJ2-7; no firm D call. The germline gives CDR1 MNHNY, CDR2 SVGAGI (reference sequence). The length of the CDR3 is 13 residues. CDR3 DNA: TGTGCCGGCAGTTATACTAACCCCTACGAGCAGTACTTC. Translating gives CAGSYTNPYEQYF.

This clonotype was recorded many times. The chain combines TRBV6-1 with TRBJ1-5; no clear D. This CDR3 is built from 18 residues. Germline CDR1 reads MNHNS; CDR2 reads SASEGT. Deletions cut 7 bases from V and 2 bases from J, with 24 bases between. DNA of the CDR3: TGTGCCAGCACCCTATCGGGGTGGCGGGATATAGGCAATCAGCCCCAGCATTTT. Translated: CASTLSGWRDIGNQPQHF.

This clonotype occurred many times. The chain uses TRBV20-1 and TRBJ2-5, with D uncertain. Germline CDR1 reads DFQATT; CDR2 reads SNEGSKA (reference sequence). This CDR3 spans 12 amino acids. Trimming pared 3 bases from V and 5 bases from J, leaving 10 bases between. CDR3 amino acids: CSARSYRETQYF. Here the CDR3 DNA reads TGCAGTGCTAGGAGCTATAGGGAGACCCAGTACTTC.

The V and J genes are TRBV18 and TRBJ2-1; 10 bases are a match to TRBD1. The V segment lost 3 bases and the J segment 13 bases; nucleotides outside the gene matches: 9. Germline assignment: CDR1 KGHSH and CDR2 LQKENI. The CDR3 extends over 14 amino acids. In DNA form, the CDR3 reads TGTGCCAGCTCACCCCGGGACAGGGGCCAGACCCAGTTCTTC. Protein sequence: CASSPRDRGQTQFF.

The chain links TRBV9 to TRBJ1-1, with TRBD1 as a possible D gene (5 bases). The CDR3 consists of 16 residues. The V end was cut by 2 bases, the J end by 5 bases, with 19 bases between. From germline, CDR1 is SGDLS and CDR2 YYNGEE. CDR3 DNA sequence: TGTGCCAGCAGCGTCAGTACTGTTATTGGGGGGACTGAAGCTTTCTTT. This sequence encodes CASSVSTVIGGTEAFF.

In this sample, this clonotype turned up many times. J is TRBJ2-1 and V is TRBV24-1, with TRBD2 identical over 11 bases. This CDR3 is 15 amino acids long. CDR1 KGHDR and CDR2 SFDVKD come from the germline V gene. J lost 8 bases, V lost 5 bases, and 7 bases had no gene match. DNA for the CDR3: TGTGCCACCAGTGCCGGGACTAGCGGACGGGATGAGCAGTTCTTC. Translating gives CATSAGTSGRDEQFF.

There are many counts of this clonotype. The CDR3 bases are TGTGCCAGCAGTGACGCGGGACGCTCCTACGAGCAGTACTTC. The encoded protein is CASSDAGRSYEQYF. The chain joins TRBV6-1 to TRBJ2-7, with D possibly being TRBD2 (6 bases). In germline, CDR1 is MNHNS, CDR2 SASEGT. V shed 3 bases and J shed 0 bases, with 9 bases lying between them. The CDR3 is 14 amino acids.

This clonotype came up a few times. The chain uses TRBV25-1 and TRBJ2-1; 12 bases are a match to TRBD1. The V and J ends lost 4 bases and 7 bases, in that order; junction bases with no gene match: 11. Germline V gene data show CDR1 as MGHDK and CDR2 as SYGVNS. The CDR3 runs 17 residues. In DNA form, the CDR3 reads TGTGCCAGCAGTGGGGGACAGGGGGCGATTAATGGGAATGAGCAGTTCTTC. Its protein is CASSGGQGAINGNEQFF.

This clonotype was seen at least ten times. The chain carries TRBV12-3 or TRBV12-4 and TRBJ1-6; D possibly corresponds to TRBD1 (5 bases). The CDR3 spans 12 residues. V gave up 8 bases and J gave up 13 bases, with 15 bases separating them. The CDR3 spells CASSTQGLPLHF. CDR3 coding DNA: TGTGCCAGCTCCACCCAGGGCCTCCCCCTCCACTTT.

This clonotype was found a few times. The CDR3 DNA reads as TGTGCCTGGAGTTGGCGGGAAGAACAAGAGACCCAGTACTTC. This sequence encodes CAWSWREEQETQYF. This chain connects TRBV30 to TRBJ2-5, with TRBD2 as a possible D gene (6 bases). V was pared by 2 bases and J by 2 bases, with 12 bases between. From germline, CDR1 is GTSNPN and CDR2 SVGIG (reference sequence). There are 14 residues in the CDR3.

The V and J genes are TRBV2 and TRBJ2-1; D gene unclear. The germline CDR1 and CDR2 sequences are SNHLY and FYNNEI. Trimming cost V 5 bases and J 6 bases, with 14 bases left between them. The CDR3 is 14 amino acids. This chain's CDR3 is CASSSRRLINEQFF. CDR3 in DNA: TGTGCCAGCAGTAGCAGAAGGCTTATCAATGAGCAGTTCTTC. The full variable domain, its missing parts supplied by reference TRBV2 and TRBJ2-1, is EPEVTQTPSHQVTQMGQEVILRCVPISNHLYFYWYRQILGQKVEFLVSFYNNEISEKSEIFDDQFSVERPDGSNFTLKIRSTKLEDSAMYFCASSSRRLINEQFFGPGTRLTVL.

This clonotype was counted between two and nine times. This chain links TRBV19 with TRBJ2-1; a possible D gene is TRBD2 (6 bases). Trimming took 8 bases from V and 0 from J, leaving 17 bases between them. The CDR3 totals 16 residues. Per germline, CDR1 LNHDA and CDR2 SQIVND (reference sequence). CDR3 in amino acids: CASCLTDYGSYNEQFF. DNA of the CDR3: TGTGCCAGTTGCCTAACGGACTACGGCTCCTACAATGAGCAGTTCTTC.

This clonotype occurred a few times. One base away lies a much larger clone, so this may be a sequencing read error. The rearrangement links TRBV20-1 to TRBJ2-5, with TRBD2 matching 9 bases. Germline V CDR1 and CDR2: DFQATT, SNEGSKA (reference sequence). The CDR3 is made up of 15 amino acids. V dropped 3 bases and J dropped 11; count of bases not matched to a gene: 16. Here the CDR3 DNA reads TGCAGTGCTAGTGGCTCTGGCGGGGGGGACAATGAGCAGTACTTC. Translating gives CSASGSGGGDNEQYF.

About this clonotype: A much larger clone lies one base from this, so it may be a read error. The gene calls are TRBV7-9 and TRBJ2-1; 8 nucleotides agree with TRBD1. V shed 5 bases, J shed 10 bases, and the junction held 10 bases outside the gene matches. This CDR3 is built from 14 residues. Germline V CDR1 and CDR2: SEHNR, FQNEAQ (reference sequence). CDR3 loop: CASSKPAGGREQFF. The CDR3 nucleotides read TGTGCCAGCAGCAAACCGGCAGGGGGCCGGGAGCAGTTCTTC.

This clonotype has a count of ten or more. The chain combines TRBV6-1 with TRBJ2-7; D unresolved. This CDR3 is built from 10 residues. The germline gives CDR1 MNHNS, CDR2 SASEGT. V shed 11 bases and J shed 2 bases, with 7 bases lying between them. The CDR3 spells CAVGTYEQYF. Written as DNA, the CDR3 is TGTGCCGTAGGGACCTACGAGCAGTACTTC.

This clonotype was seen a handful of times. At one of its ends the junction is not consistent with the germline gene, which may arise from a read error. The chain combines TRBV7-6 with TRBJ1-6, with 8 bases lining up with TRBD1. Germline lookup yields CDR1 SGHVS and CDR2 FNYEAQ. The CDR3 is 15 residues long. For the CDR3, the DNA is TGTACCAGCAGCTTGACAGGACAGGGAAGGTCACCCCTCCACTTT. Protein product: CTSSLTGQGRSPLHF. The full variable domain, rest sourced from reference TRBV7-6 and TRBJ1-6, is GAGVSQSPRYKVTKRGQDVALRCDPISGHVSLYWYRQALGQGPEFLTYFNYEAQQDKSGLPNDRFSAERPEGSISTLTIQRTEQRDSAMYRCTSSLTGQGRSPLHFGNGTRLTVT.

With regard to this clonotype: This may be a read error: a much more frequent sequence differs by one nucleotide. V usage is TRBV7-7 and J usage is TRBJ2-1; a weak D match, TRBD2 (5 bases). The DNA matches TRBJ2-7 better at its end, which makes the J call doubtful. The CDR3 runs 17 residues. CDR1 is SSHAT, CDR2 FNYEAQ, per germline (reference sequence). The CDR3: CASSERSGVSSYNEQYF. The CDR3, as DNA: TGTGCCAGCAGCGAACGATCCGGGGTAAGCTCCTACAATGAGCAGTACTTC.

This clonotype was counted at least ten times. The chain joins TRBV4-3 to TRBJ2-1, with D possibly TRBD2 on 6 matching bases. Between the trimmed V and J ends, which lost 4 bases and 8 bases, there was a span of 15 bases. Germline V lookup: CDR1 LGHNA, CDR2 YSLEER. This CDR3 is 14 amino acids long. CDR3 amino acids: CASSPGPGSDEQFF. The CDR3 bases are TGCGCCAGCAGCCCAGGACCCGGGAGCGATGAGCAGTTCTTC.

There are a few counts of this clonotype. V and J are TRBV6-6 and TRBJ1-5; D not resolved. Germline V gene lookup returns CDR1 MNHNY and CDR2 SVGAGI (reference sequence). CDR3 length equals 15 residues. V lost 5 bases and J lost 7, with 18 bases in between. CDR3 DNA: TGTGCCAGCAGTACCGGAACTCTTGACGACCAGCCCCAGCATTTT. It yields the protein CASSTGTLDDQPQHF.

The rearrangement links TRBV20-1 to TRBJ2-7; unclear D gene. The CDR3 extends over 13 amino acids. V was trimmed by 6 bases and J by 0 bases, leaving 12 bases between them. Germline values: CDR1 DFQATT, CDR2 SNEGSKA (reference sequence). The CDR3 DNA is TGCAGTGCCCGACCCAGGAGCTCCTACGAGCAGTACTTC. It is translated as CSARPRSSYEQYF.

This clonotype has a handful of counts. The rearrangement links TRBV2 to TRBJ2-3; 15 nucleotides align to TRBD2. Germline CDR1 reads SNHLY; CDR2 reads FYNNEI. The CDR3 is made up of 15 amino acids. Losses at the gene ends were 6 bases for V and 7 bases for J; bases not matched to a gene: 5. The CDR3, as DNA: TGTGCCAGCAGAGCCGGGACTAGCGGGGGGTATACGCAGTATTTT. It encodes CASRAGTSGGYTQYF.

Ten or more counts support this clonotype. V gene TRBV20-1 combines with J gene TRBJ1-5, with TRBD1 as a possible D gene (5 bases). CDR3 length: 15 residues. V lost 3 bases to trimming and J lost 2 bases, with 14 bases between them. Per germline, CDR1 DFQATT and CDR2 SNEGSKA (reference sequence). CDR3 in amino acids: CSASRPGPGNQPQHF. DNA of the CDR3: TGCAGTGCTAGTCGCCCAGGGCCGGGCAATCAGCCCCAGCATTTT.

On this clonotype itself: This may arise from a read error, as a much more abundant clone is one base away. The rearrangement uses TRBV12-3 or TRBV12-4 and TRBJ2-7; D is undetermined. CDR3 length equals 19 residues. V was clipped by 4 bases and J by 7 bases, with 32 bases between them. CDR3 sequence reads: CASSSRTLLTRSPYNEQYF. CDR3 in DNA: TGTGCCAGCAGTTCCCGCACCTTATTAACCAGGAGCCCCTACAATGAGCAGTACTTC.

The J gene is TRBJ1-2, the V gene TRBV28; D gene uncertain. CDR3 size: 11 residues. Per germline, CDR1 MDHEN and CDR2 SYDVKM. Trimming took off 8 bases at V and 5 bases at J, with 9 bases between the two ends. CDR3 protein: CASGVQYGYTF. In nucleotides, the CDR3 is TGTGCCAGCGGTGTACAGTATGGCTACACCTTC.

With respect to this clonotype: A much larger clone differs from this one at a single base, so this may be a read error. The chain combines TRBV4-3 with TRBJ1-2, with unresolved D. The CDR3 has 14 amino acids. From germline, CDR1 is LGHNA and CDR2 YSLEER. The CDR3 loop is CASSQDFGNYGCTF. CDR3 nucleotides: TGCGCCAGCAGCCAAGATTTCGGGAACTATGGCTGCACCTTC.

The CDR3 sequence: CASSPSSGGMNEQFF. The CDR3 DNA reads as TGTGCCAGCTCACCATCTAGCGGGGGGATGAATGAGCAGTTCTTC. This rearrangement joins TRBV18 to TRBJ2-1; 11 bases fit TRBD2. Germline CDR1 is KGHSH and CDR2 is LQKENI. With 2 bases clipped from V and 7 bases from J, the junction kept 4 bases outside the gene matches. This CDR3 spans 15 amino acids.

Notes on this clonotype: The junction differs from germline at one of its ends, possibly a read error. The chain recombines TRBV7-2 with TRBJ2-5, with unresolved D. Germline V CDR1 and CDR2: SGHTA, FQGNSA. The CDR3 extends over 15 amino acids. The CDR3 DNA reads TGTGCCAGCAGTCTCCCTTTGACAAACCAGGAGACCCAGTACTTC. Protein: CASSLPLTNQETQYF.

This clonotype was detected ten times or more. The chain couples TRBV3-1 to TRBJ1-1; no reliable D call. This CDR3 region has 15 residues. Germline-derived CDR1 and CDR2 are LGHDT and YNNKEL (reference sequence). V dropped 3 bases and J dropped 0 bases, with 11 bases sitting between them. The CDR3 nucleotides read TGTGCCAGCAGCCACGGCGGGATTATGAACACTGAAGCTTTCTTT. This codes for CASSHGGIMNTEAFF. The variable domain in full, completed from reference TRBV3-1 and TRBJ1-1, reads DTAVSQTPKYLVTQMGNDKSIKCEQNLGHDTMYWYKQDSKKFLKIMFSYNNKELIINETVPNRFSPKSPDKAHLNLHINSLELGDSAVYFCASSHGGIMNTEAFFGQGTRLTVV.

There are many counts of this clonotype. CDR3 DNA sequence: TGTGCCAGCAGCCCCCGGCCGGGGGATAGCTCTGGGGCCAACGTCCTGACTTTC. Translating it yields CASSPRPGDSSGANVLTF. The chain links TRBV9 to TRBJ2-6; possible D gene TRBD2, 6 bases. The CDR3 extends over 18 amino acids. The V gene lost 4 bases and the J gene lost 0 bases, with 17 bases spanning the gap. CDR1 is SGDLS and CDR2 is YYNGEE in the germline V gene.